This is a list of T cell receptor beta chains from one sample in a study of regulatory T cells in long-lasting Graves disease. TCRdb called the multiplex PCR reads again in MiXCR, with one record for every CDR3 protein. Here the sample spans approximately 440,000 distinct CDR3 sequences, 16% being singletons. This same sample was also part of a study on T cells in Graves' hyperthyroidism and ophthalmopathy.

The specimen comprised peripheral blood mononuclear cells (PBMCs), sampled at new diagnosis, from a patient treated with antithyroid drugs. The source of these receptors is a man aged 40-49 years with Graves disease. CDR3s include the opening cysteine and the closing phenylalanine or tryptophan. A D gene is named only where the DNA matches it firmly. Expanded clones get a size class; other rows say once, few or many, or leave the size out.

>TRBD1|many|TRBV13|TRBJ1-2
TGTGCCAGCAGCTCTGGACAGGACTATGGCTACACCTTC
CASSSGQDYGYTF
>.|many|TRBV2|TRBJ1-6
TGTGCCAGCAGTGAAGGTTTAAACTCCTATAATTCACCCCTCCACTTT
CASSEGLNSYNSPLHF
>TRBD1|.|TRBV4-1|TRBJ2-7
TGCGCCAGCAGCCAAGCCCCATCGACAGGGGCTGACGAGCAGTACTTC
CASSQAPSTGADEQYF
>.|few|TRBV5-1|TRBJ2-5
TGCGCCAGCAGCTTGGGTGCAGGGGATAGGGAGACCCAGTACTTC
CASSLGAGDRETQYF
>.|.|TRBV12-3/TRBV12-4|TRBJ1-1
TGTGCCAGCAGTAACACAGTGAACACTGAAGCTTTCTTT
CASSNTVNTEAFF
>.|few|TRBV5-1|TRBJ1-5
TGCGCCAGCAGCTTGGTGGCAGGCCGTAATCAGCCCCAGCATTTT
CASSLVAGRNQPQHF
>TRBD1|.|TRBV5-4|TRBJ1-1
TGTGCCAGCAGCTTCGGGACAGAGCACACTGAAGCTTTCTTT
CASSFGTEHTEAFF
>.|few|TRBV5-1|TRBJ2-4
TGCGCCAGCAGCTTGAGAGAAGCCAAAAACATTCAGTACTTC
CASSLREAKNIQYF
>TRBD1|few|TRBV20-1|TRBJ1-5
TGCAGTGCTAAATCGACAGGGGGTGATAGCAATCAGCCCCAGCATTTT
CSAKSTGGDSNQPQHF
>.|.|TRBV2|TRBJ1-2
TGTGCCAGCGGGTCCTGGGGAGGCTACACCTTC
CASGSWGGYTF
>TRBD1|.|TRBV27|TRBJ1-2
TGTGCCAGCAGTTTCACAGGACAGGGAAACTATGGCTACACCTTC
CASSFTGQGNYGYTF
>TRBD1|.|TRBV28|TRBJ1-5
TGTGCCAGCAGCATTGGACAGGGGGCCCCATATAGCAATCAGCCCCAGCATTTT
CASSIGQGAPYSNQPQHF
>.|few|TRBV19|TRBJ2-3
TGTGCCAGTAAGGTGAGCGGTTCGAGCACAGATACGCAGTATTTT
CASKVSGSSTDTQYF
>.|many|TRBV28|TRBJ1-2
TGTGCCAGCAGTATCTGGGCCGGGCGGGGTGGCTACACCTTC
CASSIWAGRGGYTF
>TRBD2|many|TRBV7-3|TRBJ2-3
TGTGCCAGCAGCTTACGAAGCGGGAGTAGTAGCACAGATACGCAGTATTTT
CASSLRSGSSSTDTQYF
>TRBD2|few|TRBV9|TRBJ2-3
TGTGCCAGCAGCGAGAGCGGGGTTACAGATACGCAGTATTTT
CASSESGVTDTQYF
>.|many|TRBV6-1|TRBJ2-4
TGTGCCAGCAGTCTCCTGGGTAGGGATGACATTCAGTACTTC
CASSLLGRDDIQYF
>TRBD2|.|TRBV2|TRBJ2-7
TGTGCCAGCAGTGGTATTAGCGGGGGGTACGAGCAGTACTTC
CASSGISGGYEQYF
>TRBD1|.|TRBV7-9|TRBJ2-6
TGTGCCAGCAGCTCTCCCGGGACAGGGAGTATGGGGGGGGCCAACGTCCTGACTTTC
CASSSPGTGSMGGANVLTF
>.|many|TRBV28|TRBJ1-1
TGTGCCAGCAGTTCCCCTCGGGAGAACACTGAAGCTTTCTTT
CASSSPRENTEAFF
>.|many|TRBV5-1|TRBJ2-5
TGCGCCAGCAGCCGAACAGTACCCCAAGAGACCCAGTACTTC
CASSRTVPQETQYF
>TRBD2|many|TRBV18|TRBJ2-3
TGTGCCAGCTCTCACGACCGAGGACTAGCGGGGCAGTATTTT
CASSHDRGLAGQYF
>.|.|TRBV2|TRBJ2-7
TGTGCCAGCAGTGAAGAGGGGTGGCGGGACGAGCAGTACTTC
CASSEEGWRDEQYF
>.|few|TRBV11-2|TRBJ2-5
TGTGCCAGCAGGTTTCCAAGTGAGGAGACCCAGTACTTC
CASRFPSEETQYF
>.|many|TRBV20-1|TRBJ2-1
TGCAGTGCTCGCGACGACACTCCGAACCGGCATGAGCAGTTCTTC
CSARDDTPNRHEQFF